A selection of T cell receptor beta chains follows, all from one sample in a study of radiotherapy plus CTLA-4 blockade in lung cancer. Sequencing was performed with immunoSEQ multiplex PCR; in TCRdb, only in-frame clones are kept and a portion is missing. Found here are about 51,000 clones, 77% of them singletons; the top ten hold 2% to 3%. The source was peripheral blood, collected from a patient treated with radiotherapy plus ipilimumab. The receptors were gathered from a human donor with non-small cell lung cancer whose response to radiotherapy plus ipilimumab could not be evaluated. Each CDR3 is given with its conserved first and last residue. A D gene is named only where the DNA matches it firmly. A row's size may be missing; if present it is once, few, many or a size class.

d_gene,v_gene,abundance,j_gene,CDR3nt,CDR3aa
TRBD2,TRBV7-8,.,TRBJ2-3,TGTGCCAGCAGCTTGGGGCTAGCGGACCCTTACACAGATACGCAGTATTTT,CASSLGLADPYTDTQYF
TRBD2,TRBV7-2,.,TRBJ2-1,TGTGCCAGCAGCTTAGTAAGCCCTAGCGGGAGTGGGCAGTTCTTC,CASSLVSPSGSGQFF
TRBD2,TRBV28,few,TRBJ2-1,TGTGCCAGCAGTCACGAAACTCGGCTAGCGGGAGTAACGGTTCGGACCTACAATGAGCAGTTCTTC,CASSHETRLAGVTVRTYNEQFF
TRBD1,TRBV6-1,.,TRBJ1-5,TGTGCCAGCAGTGATGGGACAGGGAGGCTTCAGCCCCAGCATTTT,CASSDGTGRLQPQHF
.,TRBV18,few,TRBJ1-1,TGTGCCAGCTCACCTCGGAGGGCGAGCACTGAAGCTTTCTTT,CASSPRRASTEAFF
.,TRBV6-6,.,TRBJ1-1,TGTGCCAGCAGTTACTCTGGGCTGAACACTGAAGCTTTCTTT,CASSYSGLNTEAFF
TRBD2,TRBV5-1,.,TRBJ2-3,TGCGCCAGCAGCTCTAGCGGGGGGAGAGATACGCAGTATTTT,CASSSSGGRDTQYF
TRBD2,TRBV5-1,.,TRBJ2-3,TGCGCCAGCAGCTTGGCCCTAGCGGGAGCAGATACGCAGTATTTT,CASSLALAGADTQYF
TRBD1,TRBV30,.,TRBJ1-3,TGTGCCTGGAGCTGGGGACAGGGAAACACCATATATTTT,CAWSWGQGNTIYF
TRBD1,TRBV4-2,.,TRBJ1-1,TGTGCCAGCAGCCAAGTTCAGGGGGCAGGAACTGAAGCTTTCTTT,CASSQVQGAGTEAFF
.,TRBV7-2,.,TRBJ2-7,TGTGCCAGCAGCTTAACGCGGACAGAGTACGAGCAGTACTTC,CASSLTRTEYEQYF
.,TRBV7-9,few,TRBJ1-2,TGTGCCAGCAGCCCCGGAGGGGTGTATGGCTACACCTTC,CASSPGGVYGYTF
.,TRBV6-5,.,TRBJ1-1,TGTGCCAGCAGTGAAGCATCGGCTTTCTTT,CASSEASAFF
.,TRBV30,.,TRBJ2-4,TGTGCCTGGAGTACCGGTTTACTAAATCAGTACTTC,CAWSTGLLNQYF